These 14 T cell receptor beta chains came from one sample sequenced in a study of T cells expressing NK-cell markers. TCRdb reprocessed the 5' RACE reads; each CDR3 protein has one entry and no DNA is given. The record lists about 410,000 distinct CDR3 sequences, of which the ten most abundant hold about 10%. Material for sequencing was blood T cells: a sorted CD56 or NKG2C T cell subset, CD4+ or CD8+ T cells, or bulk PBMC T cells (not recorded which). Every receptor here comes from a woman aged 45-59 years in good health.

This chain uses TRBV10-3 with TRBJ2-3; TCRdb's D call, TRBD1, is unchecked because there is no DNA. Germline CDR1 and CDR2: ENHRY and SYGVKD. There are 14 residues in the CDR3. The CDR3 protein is CAIREDRGSDTQYF.

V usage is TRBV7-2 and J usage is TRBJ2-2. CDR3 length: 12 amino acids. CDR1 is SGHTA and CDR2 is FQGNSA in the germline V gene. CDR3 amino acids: CASSINTGELFF.

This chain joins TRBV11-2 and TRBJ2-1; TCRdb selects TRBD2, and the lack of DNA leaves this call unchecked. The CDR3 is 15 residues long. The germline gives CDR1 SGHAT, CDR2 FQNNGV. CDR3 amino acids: CASSRTWGLAGEQFF.

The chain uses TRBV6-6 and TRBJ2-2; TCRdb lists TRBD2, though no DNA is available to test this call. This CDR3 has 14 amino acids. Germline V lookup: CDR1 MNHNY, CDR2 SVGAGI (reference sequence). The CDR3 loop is CASSYGGRMGELFF.

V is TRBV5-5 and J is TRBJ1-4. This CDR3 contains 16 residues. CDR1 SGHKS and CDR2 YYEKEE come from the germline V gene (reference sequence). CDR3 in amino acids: CASSWKARTENEKLFF.

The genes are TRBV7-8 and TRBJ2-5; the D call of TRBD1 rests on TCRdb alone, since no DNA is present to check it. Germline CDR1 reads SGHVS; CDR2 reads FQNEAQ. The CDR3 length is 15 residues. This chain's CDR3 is CASSSPGRGRVTQYF.

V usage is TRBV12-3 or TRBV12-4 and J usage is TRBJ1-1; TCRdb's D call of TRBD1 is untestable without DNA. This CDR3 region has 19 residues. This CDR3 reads CASSAGTGGLGGLNTEAFF.

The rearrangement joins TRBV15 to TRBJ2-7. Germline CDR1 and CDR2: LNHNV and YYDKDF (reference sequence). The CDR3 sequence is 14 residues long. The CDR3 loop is CATSRVSPTYEQYF.

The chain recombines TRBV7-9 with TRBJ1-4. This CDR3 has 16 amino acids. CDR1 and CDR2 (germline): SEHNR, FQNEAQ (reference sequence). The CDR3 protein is CASSLVGGSANEKLFF.

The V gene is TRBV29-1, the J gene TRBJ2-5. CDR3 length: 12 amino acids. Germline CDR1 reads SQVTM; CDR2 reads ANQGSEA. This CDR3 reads CSVDPSDETQYF.

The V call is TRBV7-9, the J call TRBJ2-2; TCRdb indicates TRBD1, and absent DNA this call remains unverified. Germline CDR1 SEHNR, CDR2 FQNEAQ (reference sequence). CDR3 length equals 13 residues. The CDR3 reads CASSPEVAGELFF.

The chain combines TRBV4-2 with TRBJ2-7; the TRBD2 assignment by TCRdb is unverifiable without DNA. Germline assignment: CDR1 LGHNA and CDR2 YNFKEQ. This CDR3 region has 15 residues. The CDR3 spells CASSQPGTSSYEQYF.

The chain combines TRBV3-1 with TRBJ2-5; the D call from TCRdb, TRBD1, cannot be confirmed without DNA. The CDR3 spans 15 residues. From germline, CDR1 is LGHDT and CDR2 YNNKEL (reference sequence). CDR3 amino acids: CASSQEGTGRETQYF.

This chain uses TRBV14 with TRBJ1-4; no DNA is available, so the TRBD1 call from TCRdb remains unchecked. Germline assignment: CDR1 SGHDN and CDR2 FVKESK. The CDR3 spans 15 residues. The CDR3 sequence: CASSFRTGMNEKLFF.